Listed below are T cell receptor beta chains from one sample, sequenced in a study of T cells in Graves' hyperthyroidism and ophthalmopathy. TCRdb redid the calling of the multiplex PCR reads with MiXCR, one entry per CDR3 protein. The sample lists about 570,000 distinct CDR3 sequences, approximately 14% occurring once. Sequenced: blood. These receptors were collected from a woman aged 40-49 years with Graves' hyperthyroidism. The CDR3 runs from the conserved cysteine through the conserved F or W. Fields, in order: clone size, J gene, D gene, V gene, CDR3 DNA, CDR3 protein. The D gene is left open where the match is weak. Not every row has a clone size; where given, it reads once, few, many or a size class.

many	TRBJ2-3	TRBD2	TRBV7-3	TGTGCCAGCAGCTTGGAACACGTGCTAGCGGGAAACCCAGATACGCAGTATTTT	CASSLEHVLAGNPDTQYF
few	TRBJ2-5	.	TRBV20-1	TGCAGTGCCGATATGGGCTCCCAAGAGACCCAGTACTTC	CSADMGSQETQYF
few	TRBJ2-1	TRBD1	TRBV5-5	TGTGCCAGCAGCTTCGGGACAGGGAGGTACAATGAGCAGTTCTTC	CASSFGTGRYNEQFF
few	TRBJ2-5	.	TRBV20-1	TGCAGTGCTAGCCCTCCGGGGTCGCCCCAAGAGACCCAGTACTTC	CSASPPGSPQETQYF
.	TRBJ1-5	.	TRBV7-2	TGTGCCAGCAGCTTACAAGCGGACAATGGCAATCAGCCCCAGCATTTT	CASSLQADNGNQPQHF
many	TRBJ2-3	.	TRBV28	TGTGCCAGCAGTTTTTCCGGGACCCAATATAGCACAGATACGCAGTATTTT	CASSFSGTQYSTDTQYF
many	TRBJ2-7	TRBD2	TRBV28	TGTGCCAGCAGTCTTACTCCGGGAGCGGGGGCCTACGAGCAGTACTTC	CASSLTPGAGAYEQYF
many	TRBJ2-7	TRBD2	TRBV7-2	TGTGCCAGCAGACCGGGACTAGCGGGAGCCTACGAGCAGTACTTC	CASRPGLAGAYEQYF
.	TRBJ2-7	.	TRBV11-2	TGTGCCAGCAGCTTATTTCGTCGGCGGGACTCCTACGAGCAGTACTTC	CASSLFRRRDSYEQYF
.	TRBJ2-1	TRBD2	TRBV7-6	TGTGCCAGCAGCAAGGGACTAGCGGGAGGTCCCTGGGGCGATGAGCAGTTCTTC	CASSKGLAGGPWGDEQFF
.	TRBJ1-5	.	TRBV27	TGTGCCAGCAGCTTTATAGCGGGGGGAAATCAGCCCCAGCATTTT	CASSFIAGGNQPQHF
many	TRBJ2-5	.	TRBV7-2	TGTGCCAGCAGATTAGGGGAGACCCAGTACTTC	CASRLGETQYF
.	TRBJ1-5	.	TRBV28	TGTGCCAGCAGTAAGCCCGAAGTGCCCAATCAGCCCCAGCATTTT	CASSKPEVPNQPQHF
.	TRBJ2-7	.	TRBV4-2	TGTGCCAGCAGCCAAGGGTCGGGAGCTACCTACGAGCAGTACTTC	CASSQGSGATYEQYF
few	TRBJ2-7	TRBD2	TRBV6-1	TGTGCCAGCGTGCCTAGCGGGAGTCTCGAGCAGTACTTC	CASVPSGSLEQYF
many	TRBJ2-7	.	TRBV6-1	TGTGCCAGCACCGAGCCCCGGACAGCCTCCTACGAGCAGTACTTC	CASTEPRTASYEQYF
many	TRBJ2-7	TRBD2	TRBV18	TGTGCCAGCTCACCACGGGGGGGACTAGCGGACTCCTACGAGCAGTACTTC	CASSPRGGLADSYEQYF
many	TRBJ2-7	.	TRBV20-1	TGCAGTGCTAGAGAGCTAGCGCCGAGCTCCTACGAGCAGTACTTC	CSARELAPSSYEQYF
.	TRBJ2-7	.	TRBV6-2/TRBV6-3	TGTGCCAGCAGCCACGCCCGGGGACTTACCCTGGGCTACGAGCAGTACTTC	CASSHARGLTLGYEQYF
few	TRBJ1-2	.	TRBV29-1	TGCAGCGTTGAAGGGGGGAGAGCTGGTGGCTACACCTTC	CSVEGGRAGGYTF
.	TRBJ2-1	TRBD2	TRBV5-1	TGCGCCAGCGGCTTGCGGTCTAGCGGGTCGTCCTACAATGAGCAGTTCTTC	CASGLRSSGSSYNEQFF
many	TRBJ2-7	TRBD2	TRBV3-1	TGTGCCAGCAGCCAGGGGAGGGGCGTCGAGCAGTACTTC	CASSQGRGVEQYF
many	TRBJ1-2	.	TRBV28	TGTGCCAGCATCGGTTTCCAGCGAACGGATGGCTACACCTTC	CASIGFQRTDGYTF
.	TRBJ2-5	TRBD1	TRBV11-2	TGTGCCAGCAGCTTAGAACGGACAGGGCCACAAGAGACCCAGTACTTC	CASSLERTGPQETQYF
many	TRBJ2-4	TRBD2	TRBV5-1	TGCGCCAGCAGCCCGGGGGAGGGTGGAAACATTCAGTACTTC	CASSPGEGGNIQYF
many	TRBJ2-1	.	TRBV3-1	TGTGCCAGCAGCCAAGATGGCGCCGCTGAGCAGTTCTTC	CASSQDGAAEQFF
.	TRBJ1-1	.	TRBV9	TGTGCCAGCAGCGTAGAAGGTGGGGCCTACACTGAAGCTTTCTTT	CASSVEGGAYTEAFF
.	TRBJ2-7	.	TRBV3-1	TGTGCCAGCAGCCAAGGGGGCCGGGCTGGGAACGAGCAGTACTTC	CASSQGGRAGNEQYF
few	TRBJ2-2	.	TRBV15	TGTGCCACCAGCCTTGGGGGCCGGTACACCGGGGAGCTGTTTTTT	CATSLGGRYTGELFF
.	TRBJ2-3	.	TRBV27	TGTGCCAGCAGTTTATCGGGGGTGTATACGCAGTATTTT	CASSLSGVYTQYF
many	TRBJ2-7	TRBD1	TRBV5-1	TGCGCCAGCAGCTTGTACGGACAGGGAGTGAACGAGCAGTACTTC	CASSLYGQGVNEQYF
many	TRBJ2-5	.	TRBV7-8	TGTGCCAGCAGACGCTACGGCGGGGCGGGAGAGACCCAGTACTTC	CASRRYGGAGETQYF
many	TRBJ2-1	TRBD2	TRBV27	TGTGCCAGCAGCGAATGGACTAGCGGGTCCAATGAGCAGTTCTTC	CASSEWTSGSNEQFF
many	TRBJ2-7	TRBD1	TRBV10-3	TGTGCCATCAGTCCGGGACAGGGTAACGAGCAGTACTTC	CAISPGQGNEQYF
many	TRBJ2-7	.	TRBV11-2	TGTGCCAGCAGCTTAGATCTTAGAAGGGAGCAGTACTTC	CASSLDLRREQYF
few	TRBJ2-7	.	TRBV20-1	TGCAGTGCTCGGGTCACGGACTACGAGCAGTACTTC	CSARVTDYEQYF
.	TRBJ2-2	.	TRBV9	TGTGCCAGCAGCGTAGAGATTAGTGGATACGGGGAGCTGTTTTTT	CASSVEISGYGELFF
many	TRBJ2-3	.	TRBV15	TGTGCCACCAGCAGGCCAACTTCTAGCACAGATACGCAGTATTTT	CATSRPTSSTDTQYF
.	TRBJ2-7	.	TRBV25-1	TGTGCCAGCACAAAGGACAGTGCTTTCTCCTACGAGCAGTACTTC	CASTKDSAFSYEQYF
many	TRBJ2-4	TRBD1	TRBV28	TGTGCCAGCAGTTGGGACAGGGGAAACATTCAGTACTTC	CASSWDRGNIQYF
medium-sized	TRBJ2-7	.	TRBV12-3/TRBV12-4	TGTGCCAGCAGAAAGACCCCAGCGGCAGCCTACGAGCAGTACTTC	CASRKTPAAAYEQYF
many	TRBJ2-1	TRBD1	TRBV18	TGTGCCAGCTCACCGCCCCCCAGGGGGCTTGAGCAGTTCTTC	CASSPPPRGLEQFF